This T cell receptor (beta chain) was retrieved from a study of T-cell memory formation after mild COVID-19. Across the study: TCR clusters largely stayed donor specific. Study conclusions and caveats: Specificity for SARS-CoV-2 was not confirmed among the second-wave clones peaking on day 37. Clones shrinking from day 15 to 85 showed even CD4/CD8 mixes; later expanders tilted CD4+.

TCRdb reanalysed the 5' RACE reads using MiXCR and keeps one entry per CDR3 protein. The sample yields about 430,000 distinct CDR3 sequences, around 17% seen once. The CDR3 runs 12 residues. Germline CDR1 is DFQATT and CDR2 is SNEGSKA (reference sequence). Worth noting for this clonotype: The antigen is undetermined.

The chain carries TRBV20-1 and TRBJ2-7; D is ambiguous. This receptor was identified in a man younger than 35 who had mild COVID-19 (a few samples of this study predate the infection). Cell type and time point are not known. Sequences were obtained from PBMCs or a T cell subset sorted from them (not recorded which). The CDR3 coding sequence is TGCAGCTTCAGTATTGGTTCCTACGAGCAGTACTTC. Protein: CSFSIGSYEQYF.